The TCR beta chain described here comes from a study of T cells in Graves' hyperthyroidism and ophthalmopathy. Findings of the study overall: Blood held most thyroid clonotypes expanded above 0.001 frequency.

Researchers amplified the TCR beta CDR3 regions from RNA transcripts. Researchers ran a first-round RT-PCR on the TCR CDR3 using the HTBI primer set. Using its own MiXCR run on the multiplex PCR reads, TCRdb lists one record per CDR3 protein. The sample records roughly 510,000 distinct CDR3 sequences, about a fifth being singletons. This CDR3 has 14 residues. Germline values: CDR1 MNHEY, CDR2 SMNVEV (reference sequence). Trimming removed 5 bases from V and 4 bases from J; junction bases left unmatched: 7. With regard to this clonotype: What it binds is not known.

Over 18 months, lack of ophthalmopathy progression marked Graves' hyperthyroidism as stable. Sample: blood. The chain recombines TRBV27 with TRBJ1-2, with 7 bases fitting TRBD1. The TCR sequence derives from a man between 18 and 29 years old with Graves' hyperthyroidism. The CDR3 region is CASSASGGFYGYTF. The CDR3 bases are TGTGCCAGCAGTGCTTCAGGGGGTTTCTATGGCTACACCTTC.